This is a list of T cell receptor beta chains from one sample in a study of T cell responses to AZD1222 COVID-19 vaccine. Method: immunoSEQ multiplex PCR; TCRdb's copy keeps in-frame clones and lacks some. The sample consists of roughly 77,000 clones, roughly nine tenths of them appearing once. The sample here was peripheral blood, taken on day 0 of MenACWY control vaccination. The origin of the receptors is an adult in good health. The CDR3 runs from the conserved cysteine through the conserved F or W.

TRBJ1-2	TRBV5-1	CASSLDRGNYGYTF
TRBJ2-5	TRBV7-2	CASGAQETQYF
TRBJ2-1	TRBV7-9	CASSFKPGLGNEQFF
TRBJ1-2	TRBV24-1	CATTQGAYGYTF
TRBJ1-5	TRBV28	CASRTGSSQPQHF
TRBJ1-2	TRBV7-3	CASSLMGVGADGYTF
TRBJ2-7	TRBV7-2	CASSPGQAHYEQYF
TRBJ1-6	TRBV28	CASSLKPTLRPLHF
TRBJ1-2	TRBV7-3	CASSPQGGPADGYTF
TRBJ1-6	TRBV5-4	CASSLWGGNSPLHF
TRBJ2-2	TRBV18	CASSLRKDTGELFF
TRBJ2-7	TRBV13	CASSTRGLAAYEQYF
TRBJ2-7	TRBV7-9	CASSLPGQGVLEQYF
TRBJ2-7	TRBV7-2	CASSPGLAGGGYEQYF
TRBJ1-3	TRBV4-1	CASSQAVDRVDTIYF
TRBJ2-2	TRBV5-1	CASSWGNREGNTGELFF
TRBJ1-2	TRBV12-3/TRBV12-4	CASRTQSNYGYTF
TRBJ2-1	TRBV6-4	CASSDRDNNEQFF